This TCR beta chain was sequenced for a study of naive and memory T cell subsets. Regarding the study as a whole: Over 90% of naive TCR sequences appeared only once after error correction, unlike memory subsets.

The V gene end was trimmed by 4 bases and the J gene end by 4 bases; junction bases not matched to a gene: 13. Germline assignment: CDR1 LNHNV and CDR2 YYDKDF (reference sequence). The CDR3 contains 17 residues. The beta constant-region primer was an equimolar mix of two oligonucleotides covering TRBC1 and TRBC2. Each CDR3 protein gets one entry after TCRdb re-called the UMI-ligation and nested PCR reads with MiXCR. The data contain some 83,000 distinct CDR3 sequences, 13% of them singletons. Remarks on this clonotype: Its specificity is not known.

This TCR came from a human donor in good health. Sample: central memory CD4+ T cells from blood. The chain combines TRBV15 with TRBJ2-1, with 7 bases aligning to TRBD2. The CDR3 DNA is TGTGCCACCAGCAAGATCGTCATGGCTAGCGGTTACAATGAGCAGTTCTTC. It codes for CATSKIVMASGYNEQFF.